These 10 T cell receptor beta chains originate from one sample sequenced in a study of long-term antiretroviral therapy in people with HIV. The run of the v3.0 immunoSEQ assay was at survey level. Method: immunoSEQ multiplex PCR; TCRdb's copy keeps in-frame clones and lacks some. The profile shows approximately 11,000 clones, under 85% of them singletons. Material: unsorted PBMCs, obtained at the start of antiretroviral therapy, before treatment. These receptors originate from a man in his thirties or forties with HIV.

The V call is TRBV11-3, the J call TRBJ2-2; tentative D call: TRBD1 (6 bases). V was shortened by 8 bases and J by 2 bases, with 12 bases between the two germline ends. This CDR3 spans 14 amino acids. Germline values: CDR1 SGHNT, CDR2 YENEEA. CDR3 nucleotides: TGTGCCAGCCAAGGACAGACTAACACCGGGGAGCTGTTTTTT. Translating it yields CASQGQTNTGELFF.

This clone was seen a handful of times. This sequence joins TRBV9 and TRBJ2-3; D might be TRBD2 (6 bases). CDR3 length: 15 amino acids. The germline V and J ends were trimmed by 6 bases and 3 bases, with 17 bases remaining between them. The germline gives CDR1 SGDLS, CDR2 YYNGEE. This chain's CDR3 is CASNKGGPVTDTQYF. DNA of the CDR3: TGTGCCAGCAATAAAGGAGGGCCAGTAACAGATACGCAGTATTTT.

The rearrangement joins TRBV29-1 to TRBJ2-6; the D is unclear. This CDR3 has 13 residues. V shed 4 bases and J shed 0 bases, with 4 bases lying between them. Per the germline V gene, CDR1 is SQVTM and CDR2 is ANQGSEA. The DNA of the CDR3 is TGCAGCGTTGGAGACTCTGGGGCCAACGTCCTGACTTTC. This gives the protein CSVGDSGANVLTF.

The chain combines TRBV29-1 with TRBJ2-3; unclear D gene. V lost 4 bases, J lost 2 bases, and 10 bases lay in between. This CDR3 has 13 residues. The V gene's germline CDR1 is SQVTM and CDR2 ANQGSEA. This CDR3 is CSVVSGPTDTQYF. In DNA, the CDR3 is TGCAGCGTTGTTTCAGGACCCACAGATACGCAGTATTTT.

This clone has a handful of counts. The chain combines TRBV19 with TRBJ1-5, with D perhaps matching TRBD1 (6 bases). CDR1 and CDR2 from the germline V gene are LNHDA and SQIVND (reference sequence). This CDR3 has 14 amino acids. Deletions cut 6 bases from V and 3 bases from J, with 12 bases between. CDR3 loop: CASRVTGNNQPQHF. The CDR3 nucleotides read TGTGCCAGTAGGGTCACAGGGAACAATCAGCCCCAGCATTTT. Complete variable domain (other parts from reference TRBV19 and TRBJ1-5): DGGITQSPKYLFRKEGQNVTLSCEQNLNHDAMYWYRQDPGQGLRLIYYSQIVNDFQKGDIAEGYSVSREKKESFPLTVTSAQKNPTAFYLCASRVTGNNQPQHFGDGTRLSIL.

The table lists this clone with a few counts. The chain combines TRBV7-9 with TRBJ2-2; no definite D call. The CDR3 is 14 residues long. Germline values: CDR1 SEHNR, CDR2 FQNEAQ (reference sequence). V lost 5 bases and J 3 bases, leaving 10 bases between the germline ends. This CDR3 is CASSADGYTGELFF. As DNA, the CDR3 is TGTGCCAGCAGCGCGGACGGGTACACCGGGGAGCTGTTTTTT.

This chain links TRBV9 with TRBJ2-3; TRBD2 matches 8 bases. J lost 1 base, V lost 2 bases, and 0 bases had no gene match. The germline V gene has CDR1 SGDLS and CDR2 YYNGEE. The CDR3 has 14 residues. The CDR3: CASSVSGGTDTQYF. The CDR3 DNA is TGTGCCAGCAGCGTTAGCGGGGGCACAGATACGCAGTATTTT.

The rearrangement uses TRBV27 and TRBJ1-1; tentatively, D is TRBD1 (5 bases). Trimming removed 4 bases at V and 4 bases at J, with 10 bases between. Looked up from germline, CDR1 is MNHEY and CDR2 is SMNVEV (reference sequence). CDR3 length: 13 amino acids. The DNA of the CDR3 is TGTGCCAGCAGTTCTAAGGGGCCCACTGAAGCTTTCTTT. It is translated as CASSSKGPTEAFF.

V is TRBV11-2 and J is TRBJ1-3; TRBD1 matches at 9 bases. The CDR3 spans 13 residues. J gave up 11 bases and V 2 bases, and 4 bases lay outside the gene matches. Germline lookup yields CDR1 SGHAT and CDR2 FQNNGV. CDR3 amino acids: CASSLMTGGSIYF. The DNA of the CDR3 is TGTGCCAGCAGCTTAATGACAGGGGGTTCCATATATTTT.

This clone is termed medium-sized. The rearrangement uses TRBV27 and TRBJ2-1; D may be TRBD1 or TRBD2 (5 bases each). V was cut by 9 bases and J by 4 bases, with 16 bases left in between. The CDR3 spans 14 residues. From germline, CDR1 is MNHEY and CDR2 SMNVEV (reference sequence). CDR3 sequence: CASWKERGYNEQFF. In DNA, the CDR3 is TGTGCCAGTTGGAAGGAGAGGGGATACAATGAGCAGTTCTTC.